This T cell receptor beta chain was retrieved from a study of regulatory T cells in long-lasting Graves disease. General study findings and limits: TRBV28 was favored in persistent disease, as were TRBJ1-2 and TRBJ2-5.

A remark on this clonotype: No antigen is known for it.

The TCR beta library used iRepertoire HTBI primers with Arm-PCR amplification of CDR3. TCRdb ran MiXCR on the multiplex PCR reads and lists one entry per CDR3 protein. The sample has more than 300,000 distinct CDR3 sequences, roughly 15% seen once. The germline gives CDR1 SGHVS, CDR2 FNYEAQ. V was shortened by 1 base and J by 4 bases, with 11 bases between the two germline ends. This CDR3 is 14 amino acids long. Time point meaning: newly diagnosed GD, antithyroid drugs for less than 3 months. From RNA extracted from PBMCs, the TCR library was made. This sample was shared with a second study, whose subject was T cells in Graves' hyperthyroidism and ophthalmopathy. That work contributes: Newly diagnosed hyperthyroidism, duration under 2 months, in patients aged 18 to 65.

This chain uses TRBV7-6 with TRBJ2-7; D not certain. This clonotype was sampled from a woman between 18 and 29 years old with Graves disease. The sample was peripheral blood mononuclear cells (PBMCs), taken at new diagnosis, from a patient treated with antithyroid drugs. The CDR3 loop reads CASSLVLTAYEQYF. The CDR3 bases are TGTGCCAGCAGCTTAGTTTTAACAGCGTACGAGCAGTACTTC.